Listed below are T cell receptor beta chains from one sample, sequenced in a study of T cell repertoires in cytomegalovirus infection. TCRdb redid the calling of the reads with MiXCR, one entry per CDR3 protein. The sample lists approximately 76,000 distinct CDR3 sequences, 3.7% seen once, with 3.5% to 6% in the top ten. The sample taken for sequencing was PBMCs. The receptors come from a human donor in good health (CMV status not recorded). Some clones in this sample may be carry-over from other donors' samples. Both conserved end residues are part of each CDR3. A D gene is named only where the DNA matches it firmly. The size entry gives once, few, many or a size class.

v_gene	d_gene	abundance	j_gene	CDR3aa	CDR3nt
TRBV7-2	.	many	TRBJ1-5	CASSSSGARPQHF	TGTGCCAGCAGTTCCAGCGGGGCAAGGCCCCAGCATTTT
TRBV7-2	TRBD2	many	TRBJ2-2	CASSLRRLAGTNTGELFF	TGTGCCAGCAGCTTAAGGAGGCTAGCGGGGACCAACACCGGGGAGCTGTTTTTT
TRBV7-9	.	many	TRBJ1-1	CASSLDDWGTEAFF	TGTGCCAGCAGCTTAGACGATTGGGGCACTGAAGCTTTCTTT
TRBV4-2	.	many	TRBJ1-5	CASSQADSSNQPQHF	TGTGCCAGCAGCCAAGCCGACAGTAGCAATCAGCCCCAGCATTTT
TRBV12-3/TRBV12-4	.	many	TRBJ1-1	CASSPSPEAPTPRF	TGTGCCAGCAGCCCCTCCCCCGAAGCGCCCACCCCGAGATTT
TRBV7-2	.	many	TRBJ1-1	CASSAWGYQEAFF	TGTGCCAGCAGCGCATGGGGGTACCAGGAAGCTTTCTTT
TRBV12-5	TRBD1	many	TRBJ1-1	CASGLWAWDRATEAFF	TGTGCTAGTGGTTTATGGGCCTGGGACAGGGCCACTGAAGCTTTCTTT
TRBV6-2/TRBV6-3	.	many	TRBJ1-1	CASSSYTEAFF	TGTGCCAGCAGTTCCTACACTGAAGCTTTCTTT
TRBV19	.	many	TRBJ1-5	CASSKTAYSNQPQHF	TGTGCCAGTAGTAAGACAGCCTATAGCAATCAGCCCCAGCATTTT
TRBV28	TRBD1	many	TRBJ2-5	CASSPGLRQGETQYF	TGTGCCAGCAGTCCCGGTTTACGACAGGGAGAGACCCAGTACTTC